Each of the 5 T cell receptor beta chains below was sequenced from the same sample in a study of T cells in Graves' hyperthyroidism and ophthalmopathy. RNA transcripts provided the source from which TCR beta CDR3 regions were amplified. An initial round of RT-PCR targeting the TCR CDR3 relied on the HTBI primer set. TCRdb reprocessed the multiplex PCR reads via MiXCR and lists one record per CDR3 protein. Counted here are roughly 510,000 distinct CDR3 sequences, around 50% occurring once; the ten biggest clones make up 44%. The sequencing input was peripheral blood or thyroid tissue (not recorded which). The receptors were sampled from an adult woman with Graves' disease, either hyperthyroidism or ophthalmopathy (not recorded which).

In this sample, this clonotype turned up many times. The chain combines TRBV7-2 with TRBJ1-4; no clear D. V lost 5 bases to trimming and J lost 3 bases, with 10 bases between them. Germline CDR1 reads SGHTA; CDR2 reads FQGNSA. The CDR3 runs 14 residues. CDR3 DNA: TGTGCCAGCAGCCCTGCTCGAGCTAATGAAAAACTGTTTTTT. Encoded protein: CASSPARANEKLFF.

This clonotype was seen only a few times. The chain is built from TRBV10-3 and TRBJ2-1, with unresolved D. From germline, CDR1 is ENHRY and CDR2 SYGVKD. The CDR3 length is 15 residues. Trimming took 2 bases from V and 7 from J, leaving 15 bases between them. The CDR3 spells CAISEHTETMNEQFF. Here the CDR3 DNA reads TGTGCCATCAGTGAGCACACCGAAACAATGAATGAGCAGTTCTTC.

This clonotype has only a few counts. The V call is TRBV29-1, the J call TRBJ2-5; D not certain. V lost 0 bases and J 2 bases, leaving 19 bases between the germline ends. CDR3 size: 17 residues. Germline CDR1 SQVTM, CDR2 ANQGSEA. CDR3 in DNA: TGCAGCGTTGAAGATTTCCCCGGCCCGACGAGACAAGAGACCCAGTACTTC. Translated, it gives CSVEDFPGPTRQETQYF.

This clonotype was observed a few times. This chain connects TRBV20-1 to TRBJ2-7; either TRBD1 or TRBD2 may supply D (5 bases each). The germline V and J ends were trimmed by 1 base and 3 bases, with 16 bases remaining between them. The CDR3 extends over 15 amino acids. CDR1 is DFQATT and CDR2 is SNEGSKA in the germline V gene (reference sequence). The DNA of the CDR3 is TGCAGTGCTAGAGTCTGGGGGACGGGGAACTACGAGCAGTACTTC. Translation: CSARVWGTGNYEQYF.

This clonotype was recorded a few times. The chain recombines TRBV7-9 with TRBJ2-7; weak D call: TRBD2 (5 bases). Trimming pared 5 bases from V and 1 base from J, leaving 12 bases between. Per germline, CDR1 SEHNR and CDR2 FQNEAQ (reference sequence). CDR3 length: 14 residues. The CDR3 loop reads CASSAYGNSYEQYF. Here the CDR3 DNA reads TGTGCCAGCAGCGCATACGGGAATTCCTACGAGCAGTACTTC.